The 27 T cell receptor beta chains listed next were all sequenced from one sample in a study of long-term antiretroviral therapy in people with HIV. They ran version v3.0 of the immunoSEQ assay at survey level. Assay used: immunoSEQ multiplex PCR; TCRdb lists only in-frame clones, some missing. Of fewer than 35,000 clones listed, roughly four fifths were seen once; the top ten hold approximately 7.9%. This sample comprised unsorted PBMCs, obtained 0.4 years before starting antiretroviral therapy. The receptors were sampled from a man aged 18 to 29 with HIV.

This chain links TRBV30 with TRBJ2-7; D tentatively fits TRBD1 or TRBD2 (7 bases each). Germline-derived CDR1 and CDR2 are GTSNPN and SVGIG (reference sequence). Trimming removed 3 bases from V and 3 bases from J, with 24 bases in between. The CDR3 contains 17 residues. The CDR3 DNA sequence: TGTGCCTGGAGGAGGGATACAAAGCGGGACAGCTACTACGAGCAGTACTTC. It encodes CAWRRDTKRDSYYEQYF.

V usage is TRBV19 and J usage is TRBJ2-1; D not certain. V lost 7 bases and J 4 bases, leaving 14 bases between the germline ends. Germline lookup yields CDR1 LNHDA and CDR2 SQIVND (reference sequence). The CDR3 contains 14 residues. CDR3 in amino acids: CASKRSPEYNEQFF. CDR3 in DNA: TGTGCCAGTAAAAGGAGCCCCGAATACAATGAGCAGTTCTTC.

This chain connects TRBV7-2 to TRBJ2-7; D remains unclear. V lost 4 bases and J lost 7, with 14 bases in between. Germline lookup yields CDR1 SGHTA and CDR2 FQGNSA. This CDR3 region has 13 residues. The CDR3 reads CASSSPPYREQYF. In DNA form, the CDR3 reads TGTGCCAGCAGCTCTCCCCCTTATCGAGAGCAGTACTTC. The entire variable domain, with the rest obtained from reference TRBV7-2 and TRBJ2-7, is as follows: GAGVSQSPSNKVTEKGKDVELRCDPISGHTALYWYRQSLGQGLEFLIYFQGNSAPDKSGLPSDRFSAERTGGSVSTLTIQRTQQEDSAVYLCASSSPPYREQYFGPGTRLTVT.

This chain connects TRBV5-1 to TRBJ2-7, with 9 positions matching TRBD1. The length of the CDR3 is 14 residues. The germline V gene has CDR1 SGHRS and CDR2 YFSETQ. With V trimmed by 2 bases and J by 4 bases, 4 bases remained unmatched. CDR3 sequence: CASSFRDREYEQYF. The CDR3 DNA follows: TGCGCCAGCAGCTTCCGGGACAGGGAATACGAGCAGTACTTC.

This clone was recorded once. The V and J genes are TRBV7-9 and TRBJ2-7; D may be TRBD1 (5 bases). Trimming pared 0 bases from V and 0 bases from J, leaving 9 bases between. Germline V CDR1 and CDR2: SEHNR, FQNEAQ (reference sequence). The CDR3 spans 15 residues. CDR3 residues: CASSLAADISYEQYF. For the CDR3, the DNA is TGTGCCAGCAGCTTAGCCGCGGACATCTCCTACGAGCAGTACTTC.

The chain combines TRBV19 with TRBJ1-2; no definite D call. The CDR3 is made up of 14 amino acids. Germline-derived CDR1 and CDR2 are LNHDA and SQIVND (reference sequence). Between the trimmed V and J ends, which lost 6 bases and 6 bases, there was a span of 17 bases. In nucleotides, the CDR3 is TGTGCCAGTAGGAGATCTAGGGATAGGAATGGCTACACCTTC. It codes for CASRRSRDRNGYTF.

This chain uses TRBV18 with TRBJ1-3; tentatively, D is TRBD1 (6 bases). Germline assignment: CDR1 KGHSH and CDR2 LQKENI. The CDR3 has 14 residues. V was trimmed by 3 bases and J by 7 bases, leaving 13 bases between them. The CDR3 sequence is CASSPELQGNTIYF. CDR3 bases: TGTGCCAGCTCACCGGAACTCCAGGGGAACACCATATATTTT.

V usage is TRBV10-2 and J usage is TRBJ2-3, with D possibly matching TRBD1 (5 bases). The CDR3 is made up of 14 amino acids. Trimming took off 7 bases at V and 2 bases at J, with 13 bases between the two ends. The germline CDR1 and CDR2 sequences are WSHSY and SAAADI. CDR3 in amino acids: CASKKVGLTDTQYF. CDR3 nucleotide sequence: TGCGCCAGCAAAAAAGTGGGGCTCACAGATACGCAGTATTTT.

The chain has TRBV19 and TRBJ2-2, with 9 bases lining up with TRBD2. The V segment lost 5 bases and the J segment 1 base; nucleotides outside the gene matches: 2. The length of the CDR3 is 15 residues. Germline V lookup: CDR1 LNHDA, CDR2 SQIVND (reference sequence). The DNA of the CDR3 is TGTGCCAGTAGTCCACTAGCGGGGAACACCGGGGAGCTGTTTTTT. Its protein product is CASSPLAGNTGELFF.

In this sample, this clone turned up a few times. This chain's CDR3 is CASSWQAATYYGYTF. The CDR3 DNA follows: TGTGCCAGCAGCTGGCAAGCCGCGACCTACTATGGCTACACCTTC. V usage is TRBV11-2 and J usage is TRBJ1-2, with no clear D. CDR1 and CDR2 from the germline V gene are SGHAT and FQNNGV. The CDR3 loop spans 15 amino acids. V lost 4 bases and J 3 bases, leaving 15 bases between the germline ends.

The chain is built from TRBV13 and TRBJ2-5; either TRBD1 or TRBD2 may supply D (8 bases each). The J call may be mistaken, given a closer DNA end match to TRBJ2-7. The CDR3 has 14 residues. CDR1 and CDR2 (germline): PRHDT, FYEKMQ (reference sequence). CDR3 sequence: CASSRGGQAHEQYF. CDR3 nucleotide sequence: TGTGCCAGCAGCCGGGGGGGACAGGCGCACGAGCAGTACTTC.

The chain carries TRBV10-2 and TRBJ2-3; 11 bases fit TRBD2. Germline values: CDR1 WSHSY, CDR2 SAAADI. The CDR3 has 15 amino acids. V shed 5 bases and J 1 base; nucleotides not matched to a gene: 2. The CDR3 loop reads CASSPLAGGTDTQYF. The CDR3 coding sequence is TGCGCCAGCAGTCCACTAGCGGGGGGCACAGATACGCAGTATTTT.

This rearrangement joins TRBV4-2 to TRBJ1-3, with D possibly TRBD1 on 5 matching bases. Trimming pared 0 bases from V and 4 bases from J, leaving 13 bases between. The CDR3 consists of 16 residues. The germline V gene encodes CDR1 LGHNA and CDR2 YNFKEQ. CDR3 region: CASSQDRRGGGNTIYF. DNA for the CDR3: TGTGCCAGCAGCCAAGATCGTAGGGGCGGGGGAAACACCATATATTTT.

The chain uses TRBV7-2 and TRBJ2-1; TRBD1 aligns across 7 bases. The V and J ends lost 5 bases and 5 bases, in that order; junction bases with no gene match: 6. The V gene's germline CDR1 is SGHTA and CDR2 FQGNSA. The CDR3 has 14 residues. The CDR3 DNA sequence: TGTGCCAGCAGCACCTCGGGACAGAACAATGAGCAGTTCTTC. This codes for CASSTSGQNNEQFF. The full variable domain, completed using reference TRBV7-2 and TRBJ2-1, is GAGVSQSPSNKVTEKGKDVELRCDPISGHTALYWYRQSLGQGLEFLIYFQGNSAPDKSGLPSDRFSAERTGGSVSTLTIQRTQQEDSAVYLCASSTSGQNNEQFFGPGTRLTVL.

The rearrangement joins TRBV6-1 to TRBJ2-5; D not resolved. The length of the CDR3 is 14 residues. CDR1 is MNHNS and CDR2 is SASEGT in the germline V gene. Trimming left V 0 bases short and J 0 bases short, with 5 bases between. The CDR3 spells CASSEARYQETQYF. The CDR3 nucleotides are TGTGCCAGCAGTGAAGCGCGGTACCAAGAGACCCAGTACTTC.

This clone was picked up one time. The chain recombines TRBV5-1 with TRBJ2-5; 7 nucleotides line up with TRBD2. Germline values: CDR1 SGHRS, CDR2 YFSETQ. The CDR3 contains 14 residues. V shed 2 bases and J 5 bases; nucleotides not matched to a gene: 6. Here the CDR3 reads CASSLRGREETQYF. The CDR3, as DNA: TGCGCCAGCAGCTTACGGGGGAGGGAGGAGACCCAGTACTTC.

With respect to this clone: An end of the junction does not agree with germline; a read error may underlie this. This chain uses TRBV30 with TRBJ1-5; D perhaps matches TRBD1 (5 bases). Germline CDR1 GTSNPN, CDR2 SVGIG (reference sequence). This CDR3 comprises 14 residues. CDR3 nucleotide sequence: TGTACCTGGAGTGAGGGGAATAGCAATCAGCCCCAGCATTTT. Translation: CTWSEGNSNQPQHF.

The rearrangement links TRBV7-6 to TRBJ1-2; tentatively, D is TRBD1 (5 bases). Trimming stripped 5 bases from V and 4 bases from J, with 14 bases between. The V gene's germline CDR1 is SGHVS and CDR2 FNYEAQ. The CDR3 has 14 amino acids. The CDR3 loop is CASSHGTGGYGYTF. The DNA of the CDR3 is TGTGCCAGCAGCCACGGGACGGGGGGCTATGGCTACACCTTC.

The V call is TRBV5-1, the J call TRBJ2-2; 7 nucleotides match TRBD2. The trim removed 1 base at V and 7 bases at J, leaving 10 bases unmatched. The length of the CDR3 is 16 residues. CDR1 and CDR2 (germline): SGHRS, YFSETQ. The CDR3 coding sequence is TGCGCCAGCAGCTTGCTCGCGGGAGCCCCGAACGGGGAGCTGTTTTTT. Protein sequence: CASSLLAGAPNGELFF.

The gene calls are TRBV19 and TRBJ1-1; 8 bases match TRBD1. Looked up from germline, CDR1 is LNHDA and CDR2 is SQIVND (reference sequence). With V trimmed by 5 bases and J by 2 bases, 19 bases remained unmatched. The CDR3 covers 19 residues. In DNA form, the CDR3 reads TGTGCCAGTAGTTCTCTCCGGACAGGGTTTGGGTTGGGTAACACTGAAGCTTTCTTT. It yields the protein CASSSLRTGFGLGNTEAFF.

V and J are TRBV7-9 and TRBJ2-3; the match to TRBD2 covers 11 bases. CDR3 size: 17 residues. Germline CDR1 and CDR2: SEHNR and FQNEAQ (reference sequence). J lost 5 bases, V lost 1 base, and 8 bases had no gene match. CDR3 in amino acids: CASSLGSGGARVDTQYF. The CDR3 nucleotides are TGTGCCAGCAGCTTAGGTAGCGGGGGGGCCAGGGTAGATACGCAGTATTTT.

CDR3 in amino acids: CSASPQKSQYF. The CDR3 nucleotides are TGCAGTGCTAGCCCCCAGAAATCGCAGTATTTT. The chain employs TRBV20-1 and TRBJ2-3; D unclear. CDR1 DFQATT and CDR2 SNEGSKA come from the germline V gene (reference sequence). The CDR3 length is 11 residues. With 3 bases removed from V and 10 bases from J, the gap between germline ends came to 11 bases.

J is TRBJ1-2 and V is TRBV30; possibly TRBD1 for D (5 bases). The CDR3 totals 12 residues. V gave up 4 bases and J gave up 8 bases, with 14 bases separating them. Looked up from germline, CDR1 is GTSNPN and CDR2 is SVGIG (reference sequence). The CDR3: CAWMGGSGGYTF. The CDR3 coding sequence is TGTGCCTGGATGGGGGGTTCCGGCGGCTACACCTTC. The full variable domain, completed using reference TRBV30 and TRBJ1-2, is SQTIHQWPATLVQPVGSPLSLECTVEGTSNPNLYWYRQAAGRGLQLLFYSVGIGQISSEVPQNLSASRPQDRQFILSSKKLLLSDSGFYLCAWMGGSGGYTFGSGTRLTVV.

The chain employs TRBV18 and TRBJ1-5; D is uncertain. In germline, CDR1 is KGHSH, CDR2 LQKENI. V lost 4 bases and J lost 2, with 12 bases in between. CDR3 length: 15 amino acids. CDR3 DNA sequence: TGTGCCAGCTCACTCCGGGCTTTAGGCAATCAGCCCCAGCATTTT. It codes for CASSLRALGNQPQHF.

The chain uses TRBV30 and TRBJ2-7; 9 nucleotides match TRBD1. This CDR3 contains 14 residues. Trimming at V came to 2 bases and at J to 1 base, leaving 3 bases not matched to a gene. Germline assignment: CDR1 GTSNPN and CDR2 SVGIG (reference sequence). The CDR3 is CAWSRQGGSYEQYF. For the CDR3, the DNA is TGTGCCTGGAGTCGACAGGGGGGATCCTACGAGCAGTACTTC.

The rearrangement links TRBV6-1 to TRBJ2-1, with D maybe TRBD2 (6 bases). V lost 4 bases, J lost 3 bases, and 13 bases lay in between. CDR1 is MNHNS, CDR2 SASEGT, per germline. This CDR3 contains 15 residues. The CDR3 DNA follows: TGTGCCAGCAGTGGTCAGGGAGGAGACTACAATGAGCAGTTCTTC. Its protein product is CASSGQGGDYNEQFF.

This rearrangement joins TRBV6-5 to TRBJ1-1; D remains unclear. Germline CDR1 MNHEY, CDR2 SVGAGI. V lost 6 bases, J lost 1 base, and 6 bases lay in between. CDR3 length: 12 residues. CDR3 coding DNA: TGTGCCAGCAGCCCAGGGAACACTGAAGCTTTCTTT. Protein product: CASSPGNTEAFF.